Shown below are 22 T cell receptor beta chains from a single sample sequenced in a study of glioma-infiltrating T cells. TCR alpha and beta CDR3 regions were amplified from RNA using iRepertoire nested multiplex PCR. TCRdb reanalysed the multiplex PCR reads using MiXCR and keeps one entry per CDR3 protein. The repertoire consists of 150,000 to 200,000 distinct CDR3 sequences, with around 30% occurring once and the leading ten covering 20% to 25%. Sample: glioma tissue, nonneoplastic brain tissue, or PBMCs (not recorded which). The receptors originated from a human donor with low-grade glioma or glioblastoma, undergoing nonglioma brain surgery, or in good health (not recorded which).

This clonotype was detected only a few times. This sequence joins TRBV5-4 and TRBJ2-5, with D perhaps TRBD1 (7 bases). The CDR3 runs to 14 residues. Trimming removed 4 bases at V and 1 base at J, with 11 bases between. Germline values: CDR1 SGHNT, CDR2 YYREEE (reference sequence). The DNA of the CDR3 is TGTGCCAGCAGCCCAGGGGGGCCCCAAGAGACCCAGTACTTC. Protein product: CASSPGGPQETQYF.

The chain carries TRBV5-1 and TRBJ2-4; weak D call: TRBD1 (7 bases). V lost 1 base to trimming and J lost 0 bases, with 11 bases between them. The V gene's germline CDR1 is SGHRS and CDR2 YFSETQ. The CDR3 contains 16 residues. CDR3 amino acids: CASSLWRGQAKNIQYF. CDR3 bases: TGCGCCAGCAGCTTGTGGAGGGGGCAAGCCAAAAACATTCAGTACTTC. Together with reference TRBV5-1 and TRBJ2-4, the CDR3 gives the full variable domain: KAGVTQTPRYLIKTRGQQVTLSCSPISGHRSVSWYQQTPGQGLQFLFEYFSETQRNKGNFPGRFSGRQFSNSRSEMNVSTLELGDSALYLCASSLWRGQAKNIQYFGAGTRLSVL.

Many counts were recorded for this clonotype. V and J are TRBV28 and TRBJ1-1; D unresolved. The CDR3 extends over 13 amino acids. Trimming stripped 6 bases from V and 8 bases from J, with 16 bases between. Germline CDR1 MDHEN, CDR2 SYDVKM. CDR3 DNA sequence: TGTGCCAGCAGCTATAACAGTCTCTCCGAAGCTTTCTTT. This codes for CASSYNSLSEAFF.

The chain is built from TRBV7-6 and TRBJ1-5; D might be TRBD1 (6 bases). The V gene's germline CDR1 is SGHVS and CDR2 FNYEAQ. There are 13 residues in the CDR3. The CDR3 sequence is CVSSGQINQPQHF. CDR3 DNA sequence: TGTGTTAGCAGCGGACAGATCAATCAGCCCCAGCATTTT.

The V gene is TRBV29-1, the J gene TRBJ1-2; D gene unclear. Germline V gene lookup returns CDR1 SQVTM and CDR2 ANQGSEA. The CDR3 contains 13 residues. The ends were cut back, 0 bases at V and 2 bases at J, with 7 bases in the middle. The CDR3 DNA reads as TGCAGCGTTGAAGACTCCGCAAACTATGGCTACACCTTC. Residues: CSVEDSANYGYTF.

This clonotype showed up many times. The rearrangement joins TRBV6-2 or TRBV6-3 to TRBJ2-7, with D possibly being TRBD2 (6 bases). Trimming took off 7 bases at V and 5 bases at J, with 15 bases between the two ends. Germline loops: CDR1 MNHEY, CDR2 SVGEGT. The CDR3 totals 13 residues. The CDR3 region has the DNA TGTGCCAGCACTCTCGGAGGGCCAAACGAGCAGTACTTC. The encoded protein is CASTLGGPNEQYF.

This sequence joins TRBV4-2 and TRBJ2-1; D is ambiguous. Germline CDR1 reads LGHNA; CDR2 reads YNFKEQ. The CDR3 spans 15 residues. V lost 0 bases and J lost 7, with 13 bases in between. The CDR3, as DNA: TGTGCCAGCAGCCAAGATATGGCAGTTGGGAATGAGCAGTTCTTC. Translated: CASSQDMAVGNEQFF.

This clonotype was observed a single time. A much larger clone differs from this one at a single base, so this may be a read error. The J gene is TRBJ2-7, the V gene TRBV4-3; D unclear. Trimming pared 0 bases from V and 2 bases from J, leaving 17 bases between. CDR1 is LGHNA, CDR2 YSLEER, per germline. The CDR3 covers 17 residues. As DNA, the CDR3 is TGCGCCAGCAGCCAAGATAGTACGAGAGCCTCTCCCTACGAGCAGTACTTC. It translates to CASSQDSTRASPYEQYF.

This clonotype was counted ten times or more. CDR3 DNA sequence: TGTGCCAGCAGCCTGGGACGGACTGTGGGCACCGGGGAGCTGTTTTTT. It translates to CASSLGRTVGTGELFF. V gene TRBV6-1 combines with J gene TRBJ2-2; D may be TRBD1 or TRBD2 (5 bases each). Germline V gene data show CDR1 as MNHNS and CDR2 as SASEGT. Trimming stripped 6 bases from V and 4 bases from J, with 18 bases between. This CDR3 contains 16 residues.

The CDR3 DNA sequence: TGTGCCAGCAGTGACGGACAGGGCACTGAAGCTTTCTTT. Protein product: CASSDGQGTEAFF. The chain links TRBV6-4 to TRBJ1-1; TRBD1 matches 8 bases. V was clipped by 2 bases and J by 4 bases; unmatched bases: 0. This CDR3 comprises 13 residues. In germline, CDR1 is MRHNA, CDR2 SNTAGT.

This clonotype showed up many times. The chain links TRBV7-9 to TRBJ2-3; a possible D gene is TRBD2 (5 bases). Trimming took 5 bases from V and 2 from J, leaving 11 bases between them. Germline loops: CDR1 SEHNR, CDR2 FQNEAQ (reference sequence). This CDR3 is built from 14 residues. The CDR3 is CASSPGLDTDTQYF. CDR3 coding DNA: TGTGCCAGCAGCCCGGGGTTAGACACAGATACGCAGTATTTT. Full variable domain (missing parts from reference TRBV7-9 and TRBJ2-3): DTGVSQNPRHKITKRGQNVTFRCDPISEHNRLYWYRQTLGQGPEFLTYFQNEAQLEKSRLLSDRFSAERPKGSFSTLEIQRTEQGDSAMYLCASSPGLDTDTQYFGPGTRLTVL.

As regards this clonotype: A much larger clone differs by one base, so this may be a read error. The chain joins TRBV12-3 or TRBV12-4 to TRBJ2-1; D assignment may be TRBD1 or TRBD2 (5 bases each). The CDR3 covers 13 residues. CDR3 residues: CASTGTLPNEQLF. CDR3 nucleotide sequence: TGTGCCAGCACCGGGACCTTGCCCAATGAGCAGCTCTTC.

The chain uses TRBV19 and TRBJ2-3; D ambiguous. The CDR3 runs 16 residues. The V and J ends lost 5 bases and 0 bases respectively, with 15 bases between them. Germline values: CDR1 LNHDA, CDR2 SQIVND (reference sequence). The CDR3 is CASSVSGSTSTDTQYF. As DNA, the CDR3 is TGTGCCAGTAGTGTCTCCGGTAGTACTAGCACAGATACGCAGTATTTT.

This clonotype was seen once. A read error is possible here, since a much larger clone lies one base away. This chain connects TRBV7-2 to TRBJ1-2, with D possibly matching TRBD1 (5 bases). The length of the CDR3 is 13 residues. Looked up from germline, CDR1 is SGHTA and CDR2 is FQGNSA. The DNA for the CDR3 is TGTGCCAGCAGCCGTGGGGGTAACTATAGCTACACCTTC. Translation: CASSRGGNYSYTF.

This clonotype was observed a handful of times. This chain joins TRBV7-9 and TRBJ2-6; possible D gene TRBD1, 6 bases. Germline V CDR1 and CDR2: SEHNR, FQNEAQ (reference sequence). Between the trimmed V and J ends, which lost 5 bases and 2 bases, there was a span of 19 bases. This CDR3 is 18 amino acids long. The CDR3 sequence is CASSRGLHRGTGANVLTF. The CDR3 DNA is TGTGCCAGCAGCCGAGGACTTCATAGGGGGACTGGGGCCAACGTCCTGACTTTC.

This clonotype was recorded a few times. This chain uses TRBV27 with TRBJ2-7; either TRBD1 or TRBD2 may supply D (5 bases each). The length of the CDR3 is 16 residues. V lost 6 bases to trimming and J lost 4 bases, with 22 bases between them. Germline-derived CDR1 and CDR2 are MNHEY and SMNVEV (reference sequence). Here the CDR3 DNA reads TGTGCCAGCAGCGTAGGAGGAACAGGCCTTTGGTACGAGCAGTACTTC. It specifies CASSVGGTGLWYEQYF.

This clonotype occurred once. A clone one base away is much larger, so this may be a read error. The genes are TRBV4-1 and TRBJ2-1, with D perhaps given as TRBD1 or TRBD2 (5 bases each). There are 15 residues in the CDR3. V was cut by 7 bases and J by 4 bases, with 17 bases left in between. Per the germline V gene, CDR1 is MGHRA and CDR2 is YSYEKL. As DNA, the CDR3 is TGCGCCAGCACCCATCCGGGACGGAGTTACAATGAGCAGTTCTTC. As protein: CASTHPGRSYNEQFF.

This clonotype was counted many times. The CDR3 coding sequence is TGTGCCAGCGTAACCGGGAGAACAGATACGCAGTATTTT. Its protein product is CASVTGRTDTQYF. The chain recombines TRBV28 with TRBJ2-3, with a tentative D call TRBD2 (6 bases). The CDR3 runs to 13 residues. V was pared by 8 bases and J by 3 bases, with 12 bases between. The V gene's germline CDR1 is MDHEN and CDR2 SYDVKM. The whole variable domain, filled in from reference TRBV28 and TRBJ2-3, reads DVKVTQSSRYLVKRTGEKVFLECVQDMDHENMFWYRQDPGLGLRLIYFSYDVKMKEKGDIPEGYSVSREKKERFSLILESASTNQTSMYLCASVTGRTDTQYFGPGTRLTVL.

This clonotype was detected only once. V and J are TRBV3-1 and TRBJ1-1, with 8 positions matching TRBD1. Looked up from germline, CDR1 is LGHDT and CDR2 is YNNKEL (reference sequence). After removal of 1 base from V and 4 bases from J, the junction contained 5 bases not matched to a gene. The CDR3 extends over 15 amino acids. The CDR3 coding sequence is TGTGCCAGCAGCCAAGGCGCCGGACAGGGCACTGAAGCTTTCTTT. Residues: CASSQGAGQGTEAFF.

The chain has TRBV5-4 and TRBJ2-1; 9 bases are shared with TRBD2. The CDR3 loop spans 16 amino acids. The J segment lost 4 bases and the V segment lost 2 bases, leaving 7 bases of the junction unmatched. CDR1 is SGHNT, CDR2 YYREEE, per germline (reference sequence). The CDR3 loop reads CASSFLLAGAYNEQFF. The CDR3 nucleotides are TGTGCCAGCAGCTTTTTACTAGCGGGCGCTTACAATGAGCAGTTCTTC.

This clonotype was counted ten times or more. CDR3 DNA sequence: TGCGCCAGTAACGACGAGCGGACTAGCACAGATACGCAGTATTTT. Its translation is CASNDERTSTDTQYF. V usage is TRBV10-2 and J usage is TRBJ2-3; the D gene is possibly TRBD2 (5 bases). Trimming cost V 9 bases and J 0 bases, with 16 bases left between them. This CDR3 contains 15 residues. Germline loops: CDR1 WSHSY, CDR2 SAAADI.

In this sample, this clonotype turned up many times. The chain employs TRBV5-4 and TRBJ2-7; a weak D match, TRBD1 (6 bases). The ends were cut back, 4 bases at V and 2 bases at J, with 13 bases in the middle. The length of the CDR3 is 14 residues. The germline gives CDR1 SGHNT, CDR2 YYREEE (reference sequence). CDR3 region: CASSRKDSTYEQYF. The CDR3 DNA is TGTGCCAGCAGCCGAAAGGACAGCACCTACGAGCAGTACTTC.